This T cell receptor (beta chain) was recorded in a study of regulatory T cells in long-lasting Graves disease. With V trimmed by 5 bases and J by 6 bases, 13 bases remained unmatched. Germline CDR1 SEHNR, CDR2 FQNEAQ (reference sequence). This CDR3 comprises 16 residues. Investigators prepared the TCR beta libraries by applying iRepertoire HTBI primers and Arm-PCR of CDR3 regions. Methods used by the authors: Throughout the samples, researchers identified roughly 59 TRBV and around 15 TRBJ segments. TCRdb processed the multiplex PCR reads anew with MiXCR; each CDR3 protein has one entry. The V and J calls, along with clone size, are taken from TCRdb and not from the paper's own processing. The sample lists approximately 440,000 distinct CDR3 sequences, 16% seen once, with about 12% in the top ten. Time point denoted: newly diagnosed GD, antithyroid drugs for less than 3 months. PBMCs provided the RNA from which the TCR library was made.

This clonotype has a count of ten or more. The data also belong to a second study, concerning T cells in Graves' hyperthyroidism and ophthalmopathy.

Sequences were derived from peripheral blood mononuclear cells (PBMCs), sampled at new diagnosis, from a patient treated with antithyroid drugs. The clonotype originates from a man aged 35 to 55 with Graves disease. The chain employs TRBV7-9 and TRBJ2-1; 7 positions agree with TRBD2. CDR3 region: CASSPDSSGLSNEQFF. The CDR3 coding sequence is TGTGCCAGCAGCCCTGATAGTTCGGGACTAAGCAATGAGCAGTTCTTC. Using reference TRBV7-9 and TRBJ2-1 for the parts outside the CDR3, the full variable domain is DTGVSQNPRHKITKRGQNVTFRCDPISEHNRLYWYRQTLGQGPEFLTYFQNEAQLEKSRLLSDRFSAERPKGSFSTLEIQRTEQGDSAMYLCASSPDSSGLSNEQFFGPGTRLTVL.